Following are 31 T cell receptor beta chains from one sample sequenced in a study of radiotherapy plus CTLA-4 blockade in lung cancer. The table came from immunoSEQ multiplex PCR; TCRdb's copy has only in-frame clones and leaves some out. The top ten hold 0.85% to 0.9% of the sample, which has 71,000 or so clones, approximately 86% seen once. The sequenced sample was peripheral blood, obtained from a patient treated with radiotherapy plus ipilimumab. These receptors were taken from a human donor with non-small cell lung cancer who had stable disease on radiotherapy plus ipilimumab.

This chain links TRBV19 with TRBJ2-1; D not certain. CDR1 is LNHDA, CDR2 SQIVND, per germline (reference sequence). Trimming stripped 7 bases from V and 2 bases from J, with 9 bases between. This CDR3 is 13 amino acids long. The CDR3 here is CASKASTYNEQFF. The CDR3 coding sequence is TGTGCCAGTAAAGCGAGTACCTACAATGAGCAGTTCTTC. The full variable domain, completed using reference TRBV19 and TRBJ2-1, is DGGITQSPKYLFRKEGQNVTLSCEQNLNHDAMYWYRQDPGQGLRLIYYSQIVNDFQKGDIAEGYSVSREKKESFPLTVTSAQKNPTAFYLCASKASTYNEQFFGPGTRLTVL.

The chain carries TRBV10-3 and TRBJ1-2; D uncertain. Deletions cut 4 bases from V and 3 bases from J, with 18 bases between. CDR3 size: 16 residues. The V gene's germline CDR1 is ENHRY and CDR2 SYGVKD. The DNA of the CDR3 is TGTGCCATCAGTGCTCTCCCGGGAACAGCGGACTATGGCTACACCTTC. Translation gives CAISALPGTADYGYTF.

Only one count was recorded for this clone. The chain recombines TRBV6-6 with TRBJ2-1; 9 bases align to TRBD1. With V trimmed by 5 bases and J by 4 bases, 9 bases remained unmatched. From germline, CDR1 is MNHNY and CDR2 SVGAGI (reference sequence). CDR3 size: 16 residues. The CDR3 here is CASSSYRGRNYNEQFF. DNA of the CDR3: TGTGCCAGCAGTAGCTACAGGGGGCGAAATTACAATGAGCAGTTCTTC.

The V call is TRBV19, the J call TRBJ1-1, with D possibly matching TRBD1 (5 bases). The V end lost 7 bases, the J end lost 0 bases, and 9 bases lay between the germline ends. Germline V gene data show CDR1 as LNHDA and CDR2 as SQIVND (reference sequence). The CDR3 is 13 residues long. The CDR3 nucleotides are TGTGCCAGTAAGGGACGGATGAACACTGAAGCTTTCTTT. Residues: CASKGRMNTEAFF.

The chain carries TRBV20-1 and TRBJ2-7; no firm D call. There are 11 residues in the CDR3. Between the trimmed V and J ends, which lost 6 bases and 1 base, there was a span of 7 bases. Germline loops: CDR1 DFQATT, CDR2 SNEGSKA (reference sequence). CDR3 in DNA: TGCAGTGCCGACATTTCCTACGAGCAGTACTTC. Amino acid sequence: CSADISYEQYF.

This chain uses TRBV28 with TRBJ2-3; 8 bases line up with TRBD2. Germline lookup yields CDR1 MDHEN and CDR2 SYDVKM. This CDR3 spans 17 amino acids. V was clipped by 2 bases and J by 2 bases; unmatched bases: 9. The CDR3 loop is CASSLGAGAGDTDTQYF. Written as DNA, the CDR3 is TGTGCCAGCAGTTTAGGAGCGGGAGCCGGGGACACAGATACGCAGTATTTT.

The J gene is TRBJ2-7, the V gene TRBV11-2; D may be TRBD1 (5 bases). In germline, CDR1 is SGHAT, CDR2 FQNNGV. The CDR3 contains 15 residues. V was cut by 4 bases and J by 2 bases, with 15 bases left in between. CDR3 nucleotides: TGTGCCAGCAGCTCCCCCCGACAGCTTACCTACGAGCAGTACTTC. Its translation: CASSSPRQLTYEQYF.

The chain joins TRBV5-4 to TRBJ2-1; 7 bases are shared with TRBD2. Trimming removed 5 bases from V and 0 bases from J; junction bases left unmatched: 5. The CDR3 sequence is 15 residues long. CDR1 SGHNT and CDR2 YYREEE come from the germline V gene (reference sequence). CDR3 sequence: CASRDQRGSYNEQFF. The DNA for the CDR3 is TGTGCCAGCAGGGATCAGCGGGGCTCCTACAATGAGCAGTTCTTC.

This chain connects TRBV7-3 to TRBJ2-2; no reliable D call. V gave up 6 bases and J gave up 2 bases, with 4 bases separating them. The CDR3 covers 12 residues. Per germline, CDR1 SGHTA and CDR2 FQGTGA. The CDR3 DNA is TGTGCCAGCAGGGAAAACACCGGGGAGCTGTTTTTT. Translation: CASRENTGELFF.

The J gene is TRBJ1-2, the V gene TRBV27, with TRBD1 identical over 11 bases. The CDR3 has 15 amino acids. Germline CDR1 and CDR2: MNHEY and SMNVEV (reference sequence). V was clipped by 5 bases and J by 4 bases; unmatched bases: 6. The CDR3 sequence: CASSGRTGGGYGYTF. DNA for the CDR3: TGTGCCAGCAGTGGCCGGACAGGGGGCGGCTATGGCTACACCTTC.

CDR3 bases: TGTGCCAGCGGAGTCCGGGGAAACTATGGCTACACCTTC. It is translated as CASGVRGNYGYTF. The genes are TRBV6-1 and TRBJ1-2; no reliable D call. V lost 8 bases to trimming and J lost 2 bases, with 12 bases between them. CDR3 length: 13 residues. From germline, CDR1 is MNHNS and CDR2 SASEGT.

This clone was observed once. The chain employs TRBV9 and TRBJ2-3, with 7 bases identical to TRBD2. V was clipped by 2 bases and J by 0 bases; unmatched bases: 6. The V gene's germline CDR1 is SGDLS and CDR2 YYNGEE. The CDR3 contains 16 residues. The CDR3 DNA is TGTGCCAGCAGCGTTCTAGCGGCAACTAGCACAGATACGCAGTATTTT. It encodes CASSVLAATSTDTQYF.

This sequence joins TRBV6-1 and TRBJ2-3; TRBD2 agrees at 12 bases. There are 17 residues in the CDR3. Unmatched junction bases numbered 3, after V lost 1 base and J lost 1 base. Germline CDR1 is MNHNS and CDR2 is SASEGT. CDR3 region: CASSEGWTSGGTDTQYF. CDR3 DNA: TGTGCCAGCAGTGAAGGATGGACTAGCGGGGGCACAGATACGCAGTATTTT.

CDR3 sequence: CASSLGLSGAQYF. As DNA, the CDR3 is TGTGCCAGCAGCTTAGGGCTCTCTGGAGCCCAGTACTTC. V and J are TRBV11-2 and TRBJ2-5; no definite D call. The CDR3 length is 13 residues. The germline V and J ends were trimmed by 1 base and 9 bases, with 12 bases remaining between them. Germline lookup yields CDR1 SGHAT and CDR2 FQNNGV.

The genes are TRBV28 and TRBJ2-5; 14 bases align to TRBD2. V was clipped by 5 bases and J by 4 bases; unmatched bases: 6. Germline CDR1 reads MDHEN; CDR2 reads SYDVKM. The CDR3 is 16 amino acids. The CDR3, as DNA: TGTGCCAGCAGTACCCGGACTAGCGGGGGGCGAGAGACCCAGTACTTC. This codes for CASSTRTSGGRETQYF.

This sequence joins TRBV25-1 and TRBJ2-5; the match to TRBD1 covers 8 bases. V shed 0 bases and J 5 bases; nucleotides not matched to a gene: 5. The CDR3 totals 15 residues. Germline CDR1 is MGHDK and CDR2 is SYGVNS. The CDR3 region is CASSEYPGGRETQYF. In DNA, the CDR3 is TGTGCCAGCAGTGAATACCCAGGGGGCCGGGAGACCCAGTACTTC.

The V call is TRBV9, the J call TRBJ2-5; 8 nucleotides match TRBD2. The J segment lost 4 bases and the V segment lost 1 base, leaving 3 bases of the junction unmatched. The germline CDR1 and CDR2 sequences are SGDLS and YYNGEE. The CDR3 covers 14 residues. CDR3 nucleotides: TGTGCCAGCAGCGTACCGGGACTAGGAGAGACCCAGTACTTC. Protein sequence: CASSVPGLGETQYF. The full variable domain, rest sourced from reference TRBV9 and TRBJ2-5, is DSGVTQTPKHLITATGQRVTLRCSPRSGDLSVYWYQQSLDQGLQFLIQYYNGEERAKGNILERFSAQQFPDLHSELNLSSLELGDSALYFCASSVPGLGETQYFGPGTRLLVL.

The V call is TRBV4-2, the J call TRBJ2-1; 14 bases match TRBD2. Per germline, CDR1 LGHNA and CDR2 YNFKEQ. V gave up 4 bases and J gave up 9 bases; unmatched junction bases: 8. The CDR3 runs to 16 residues. The CDR3 DNA reads TGTGCCAGCAGCCCCCCGACTAGCGGGAGGGCCGGTGAGCAGTTCTTC. Translating gives CASSPPTSGRAGEQFF.

The chain links TRBV10-3 to TRBJ2-3; no clear D gene. The V and J ends lost 8 bases and 0 bases respectively, with 12 bases between them. This CDR3 comprises 14 residues. Germline-derived CDR1 and CDR2 are ENHRY and SYGVKD. The CDR3 reads CAIGETPSTDTQYF. CDR3 in DNA: TGTGCCATCGGAGAAACTCCTAGCACAGATACGCAGTATTTT.

The genes are TRBV19 and TRBJ1-1, with D possibly matching TRBD1 (6 bases). Germline values: CDR1 LNHDA, CDR2 SQIVND (reference sequence). The CDR3 sequence is 15 residues long. The ends were cut back, 5 bases at V and 4 bases at J, with 17 bases in the middle. This CDR3 reads CASSHRDTDTTEAFF. DNA for the CDR3: TGTGCCAGTAGTCACCGGGACACTGACACCACTGAAGCTTTCTTT.

The chain carries TRBV6-5 and TRBJ2-5; 7 bases fit TRBD1. V trimming: 0 bases; J trimming: 0 bases; junction bases outside the gene matches: 1. This CDR3 contains 15 residues. The germline V gene has CDR1 MNHEY and CDR2 SVGAGI. This chain's CDR3 is CASSYSTGDQETQYF. CDR3 nucleotides: TGTGCCAGCAGTTACTCTACAGGGGACCAAGAGACCCAGTACTTC.

The CDR3 spells CAWARGFNEQFF. The DNA of the CDR3 is TGTGCCTGGGCCCGGGGCTTCAATGAGCAGTTCTTC. The chain employs TRBV30 and TRBJ2-1; D tentatively fits TRBD1 or TRBD2 (5 bases each). Per germline, CDR1 GTSNPN and CDR2 SVGIG (reference sequence). There are 12 residues in the CDR3. V gave up 5 bases and J gave up 6 bases, with 11 bases separating them.

This chain connects TRBV7-2 to TRBJ1-2; 7 bases fit TRBD1. Trimming at V came to 3 bases and at J to 2 bases, leaving 3 bases not matched to a gene. This CDR3 is 14 amino acids long. Germline V gene data show CDR1 as SGHTA and CDR2 as FQGNSA. CDR3 loop: CASSLAQGNYGYTF. The CDR3 bases are TGTGCCAGCAGCTTGGCACAGGGGAACTATGGCTACACCTTC.

V is TRBV11-2 and J is TRBJ2-3, with 9 nucleotides matching TRBD2. Germline loops: CDR1 SGHAT, CDR2 FQNNGV. CDR3 size: 17 residues. V lost 5 bases and J lost 0; bases outside the gene matches: 9. The CDR3 nucleotides read TGTGCCAGCAGCCTCGGGGCGGGAGGGTTTAGCACAGATACGCAGTATTTT. Its translation: CASSLGAGGFSTDTQYF.

The V call is TRBV5-6, the J call TRBJ2-3; no clear D. V dropped 2 bases and J dropped 0 bases, with 10 bases sitting between them. CDR1 is SGHDT, CDR2 YYEEEE, per germline. This CDR3 contains 15 residues. Written as DNA, the CDR3 is TGTGCCAGCAGCTTCTTACACCTTAGCACAGATACGCAGTATTTT. As protein: CASSFLHLSTDTQYF.

This chain uses TRBV6-1 with TRBJ2-1, with D tentatively TRBD2 (6 bases). Germline V lookup: CDR1 MNHNS, CDR2 SASEGT. Trimming cost V 5 bases and J 7 bases, with 18 bases left between them. The CDR3 has 15 residues. The CDR3 reads CASSTGRGGGNEQFF. The DNA for the CDR3 is TGTGCCAGCAGTACGGGGCGGGGTGGTGGAAATGAGCAGTTCTTC.

V usage is TRBV14 and J usage is TRBJ2-7; D gene uncertain. CDR1 and CDR2 (germline): SGHDN, FVKESK. The germline V and J ends were trimmed by 0 bases and 4 bases, with 10 bases remaining between them. This CDR3 is built from 14 residues. CDR3: CASSQERGPYEQYF. CDR3 nucleotide sequence: TGTGCCAGCAGCCAAGAAAGAGGACCGTACGAGCAGTACTTC. The whole variable domain, remainder taken from reference TRBV14 and TRBJ2-7, is EAGVTQFPSHSVIEKGQTVTLRCDPISGHDNLYWYRRVMGKEIKFLLHFVKESKQDESGMPNNRFLAERTGGTYSTLKVQPAELEDSGVYFCASSQERGPYEQYFGPGTRLTVT.

The chain carries TRBV28 and TRBJ1-2; D possibly corresponds to TRBD1 (5 bases). CDR1 MDHEN and CDR2 SYDVKM come from the germline V gene. With 6 bases removed from V and 3 bases from J, the gap between germline ends came to 14 bases. This CDR3 is built from 14 residues. The DNA for the CDR3 is TGTGCCAGCAGCCCCCCGCAGGGTCACTATGGCTACACCTTC. It yields the protein CASSPPQGHYGYTF.

The chain uses TRBV5-1 and TRBJ2-5, with 9 bases identical to TRBD1. Germline V CDR1 and CDR2: SGHRS, YFSETQ. The junction had 7 bases not matched to a gene; V was cut back by 2 bases and J by 5 bases. The CDR3 totals 15 residues. The CDR3 DNA follows: TGCGCCAGCAGCTTTAATGGACAGGGGATGGAGACCCAGTACTTC. As protein: CASSFNGQGMETQYF. The complete variable domain, with remaining parts taken from reference TRBV5-1 and TRBJ2-5, reads KAGVTQTPRYLIKTRGQQVTLSCSPISGHRSVSWYQQTPGQGLQFLFEYFSETQRNKGNFPGRFSGRQFSNSRSEMNVSTLELGDSALYLCASSFNGQGMETQYFGPGTRLLVL.

This chain uses TRBV30 with TRBJ1-3, with 9 nucleotides matching TRBD1. This CDR3 comprises 16 residues. V gave up 3 bases and J gave up 0 bases; unmatched junction bases: 6. Germline V gives CDR1 GTSNPN, CDR2 SVGIG (reference sequence). CDR3 protein: CAWRRTGESSGNTIYF. The DNA for the CDR3 is TGTGCCTGGAGGAGGACAGGGGAGAGCTCTGGAAACACCATATATTTT.

This clone was found a few times. The CDR3 reads CAISEGIGQTYEQYF. DNA of the CDR3: TGTGCCATCAGTGAGGGAATAGGACAGACCTACGAGCAGTACTTC. The rearrangement uses TRBV10-3 and TRBJ2-7; D may be TRBD1 (6 bases). Germline CDR1 is ENHRY and CDR2 is SYGVKD. V lost 2 bases to trimming and J lost 2 bases, with 13 bases between them. This CDR3 region has 15 residues.